Listed here are 11 T cell receptor beta chains from one sample, sequenced in a study of beta chain features in type 1 diabetes. Their antigens are not known. Study results and caveats: Shorter TCRB CDR3s, moderately but significantly so, marked every one of the four CD4+ subsets in Type 1 diabetes patients.

Expressed TCRB transcripts were sequenced because the isolated RNA had all been reverse transcribed beforehand. Assay: immunoSEQ multiplex PCR; the TCRdb copy retains only in-frame clones and omits some. Found here are approximately 250,000 clones, 20% to 25% of them singletons; the top ten hold around 0.011%. Material: naive CD4+ T cells from blood. The receptor set was obtained from a woman aged 30 to 39 with type 1 diabetes.

The chain joins TRBV2 to TRBJ2-1, with D hard to call. This CDR3 comprises 15 residues. The germline V and J ends were trimmed by 7 bases and 0 bases, with 13 bases remaining between them. The germline CDR1 and CDR2 sequences are SNHLY and FYNNEI. The CDR3 nucleotides are TGTGCCAGCATGTCGGTGCATTTCTCCTACAATGAGCAGTTCTTC. Protein product: CASMSVHFSYNEQFF.

The genes are TRBV18 and TRBJ1-4; 7 bases agree with TRBD1. After removal of 6 bases from V and 0 bases from J, the junction contained 4 bases not matched to a gene. The CDR3 runs to 15 residues. Germline V gene data show CDR1 as KGHSH and CDR2 as LQKENI. CDR3 sequence: CASSDTGATNEKLFF. The CDR3 DNA reads as TGTGCCAGCTCTGATACAGGGGCAACTAATGAAAAACTGTTTTTT.

The table lists this clone with a few counts. The chain combines TRBV30 with TRBJ1-2; 7 nucleotides agree with TRBD1. V was pared by 3 bases and J by 8 bases, with 9 bases of the junction left unmatched. This CDR3 spans 13 amino acids. CDR1 is GTSNPN and CDR2 is SVGIG in the germline V gene (reference sequence). CDR3: CAWRGLTGEGYTF. CDR3 in DNA: TGTGCCTGGAGGGGCCTCACAGGGGAAGGCTACACCTTC.

This clone was seen only a few times. The rearrangement joins TRBV7-9 to TRBJ2-1; the D is unclear. This CDR3 has 13 amino acids. The germline CDR1 and CDR2 sequences are SEHNR and FQNEAQ (reference sequence). Trimming removed 8 bases from V and 0 bases from J, with 8 bases in between. DNA of the CDR3: TGTGCCAGCTCCGACTCCTCCTACAATGAGCAGTTCTTC. It specifies CASSDSSYNEQFF.

This clone was counted only a few times. CDR3 bases: TGCGCCAGCAGTTTCGACAGGGTCCACACAGATACGCAGTATTTT. Protein sequence: CASSFDRVHTDTQYF. The chain uses TRBV5-1 and TRBJ2-3, with TRBD1 matching 7 bases. The CDR3 extends over 15 amino acids. The V and J ends lost 5 bases and 2 bases, in that order; junction bases with no gene match: 8. The germline V gene encodes CDR1 SGHRS and CDR2 YFSETQ. Filled out from reference TRBV5-1 and TRBJ2-3, the complete variable domain reads KAGVTQTPRYLIKTRGQQVTLSCSPISGHRSVSWYQQTPGQGLQFLFEYFSETQRNKGNFPGRFSGRQFSNSRSEMNVSTLELGDSALYLCASSFDRVHTDTQYFGPGTRLTVL.

The rearrangement uses TRBV28 and TRBJ1-4; 10 nucleotides align to TRBD1. This CDR3 contains 14 residues. CDR1 MDHEN and CDR2 SYDVKM come from the germline V gene. The junction had 6 bases not matched to a gene; V was cut back by 7 bases and J by 7 bases. CDR3 loop: CASNRQGAAEKLFF. CDR3 coding DNA: TGTGCCAGCAATAGACAGGGGGCGGCTGAAAAACTGTTTTTT.

The chain employs TRBV9 and TRBJ2-1, with D possibly matching TRBD1 (6 bases). This CDR3 region has 16 residues. CDR1 is SGDLS and CDR2 is YYNGEE in the germline V gene. Deletions cut 0 bases from V and 1 base from J, with 11 bases between. DNA of the CDR3: TGTGCCAGCAGCGTAGGGGACAAACCATCCTACAATGAGCAGTTCTTC. This gives the protein CASSVGDKPSYNEQFF.

V usage is TRBV4-1 and J usage is TRBJ1-2, with no clear D. Between the trimmed V and J ends, which lost 0 bases and 0 bases, there was a span of 8 bases. Germline V gene sequence: CDR1 MGHRA, CDR2 YSYEKL. This CDR3 region has 15 residues. In nucleotides, the CDR3 is TGCGCCAGCAGCCAAGATCCGGTGACTAACTATGGCTACACCTTC. This encodes CASSQDPVTNYGYTF.

A few counts support this clone. This chain connects TRBV4-1 to TRBJ2-1; a possible D gene is TRBD2 (5 bases). V lost 4 bases, J lost 0 bases, and 13 bases lay in between. CDR3 length: 16 amino acids. Germline-derived CDR1 and CDR2 are MGHRA and YSYEKL. The CDR3 bases are TGCGCCAGCAGCCGAACTAGTGCAAGCTCCTACAATGAGCAGTTCTTC. Protein product: CASSRTSASSYNEQFF.

This clone was observed a handful of times. Other nucleotide sequences in the sample specify the same CDR3. The J gene is TRBJ2-7, the V gene TRBV29-1; 9 bases fit TRBD1. The CDR3 contains 13 residues. CDR1 and CDR2 (germline): SQVTM, ANQGSEA. J was trimmed by 2 bases and V by 5 bases; bases with no gene match: 4. The CDR3 DNA reads as TGCAGCGTTCCGGGACAGGGTACCTACGAGCAGTACTTC. It specifies CSVPGQGTYEQYF.

In its sample, this clone was seen a few times. J is TRBJ1-2 and V is TRBV7-9, with D unclear. V was shortened by 5 bases and J by 5 bases, with 9 bases between the two germline ends. Per the germline V gene, CDR1 is SEHNR and CDR2 is FQNEAQ (reference sequence). CDR3 length: 12 residues. In DNA, the CDR3 is TGTGCCAGCAGCCCCCGAGAATATGGCTACACCTTC. This codes for CASSPREYGYTF.